A single sample gave rise to the 21 T cell receptor beta chains below, sequenced in a study of early T cells in non-severe SARS-CoV-2 infection. MiXCR was run by TCRdb on the 5' RACE reads, yielding one entry per CDR3 protein. The sample has tens of thousands of distinct CDR3 sequences; around 6% are singletons. Sequencing was carried out using whole blood. The receptors were sampled from an adult who was a healthcare worker with PCR-confirmed SARS-CoV-2 infection or an uninfected control (not recorded which).

Ten or more counts support this clonotype. The chain uses TRBV5-1 and TRBJ2-5, with 12 bases that match TRBD1. CDR1 and CDR2 from the germline V gene are SGHRS and YFSETQ. The CDR3 is made up of 18 amino acids. V lost 3 bases and J lost 5; bases outside the gene matches: 14. The CDR3 DNA reads TGCGCCAGCAGCTACCCTACCCGGGACAGGGGGCTTTCGGAGACCCAGTACTTC. Protein sequence: CASSYPTRDRGLSETQYF.

About this clonotype itself: Since a much larger clone is just one base distant, this may be a read error. Given the absence of the conserved phenylalanine or tryptophan at the CDR3 end, a read error is likely. The chain uses TRBV6-5 and TRBJ2-7, with TRBD1 as a possible D gene (6 bases). The CDR3 is 14 residues long. Trimming removed 4 bases from V and 5 bases from J, with 15 bases in between. Germline lookup yields CDR1 MNHEY and CDR2 SVGAGI. DNA of the CDR3: TGTGCCAGCAGTTTAAAGGGGGTCCACCACGAGCAGTACTAC. It specifies CASSLKGVHHEQYY.

The chain carries TRBV6-6 and TRBJ1-4, with 9 bases fitting TRBD1. This CDR3 contains 16 residues. Germline V gene sequence: CDR1 MNHNY, CDR2 SVGAGI (reference sequence). V trimming: 6 bases; J trimming: 5 bases; junction bases outside the gene matches: 10. The CDR3 sequence is CASSLRGQGRNEKLFF. CDR3 DNA sequence: TGTGCCAGCAGCTTGAGAGGACAGGGGAGAAATGAAAAACTGTTTTTT.

This clonotype showed up just a few times. J is TRBJ2-7 and V is TRBV6-5; possibly TRBD1 or TRBD2 for D (5 bases each). V was cut by 7 bases and J by 0 bases, with 19 bases left in between. Germline V gives CDR1 MNHEY, CDR2 SVGAGI. The CDR3 totals 16 residues. The CDR3 nucleotides are TGTGCCAGCACCGCGAGGGGACGGATAAGCTCCTACGAGCAGTACTTC. Encoded protein: CASTARGRISSYEQYF.

The V call is TRBV10-3, the J call TRBJ2-7, with a weak D call TRBD2 (5 bases). Germline-derived CDR1 and CDR2 are ENHRY and SYGVKD. Between the trimmed V and J ends, which lost 10 bases and 4 bases, there was a span of 14 bases. There are 12 residues in the CDR3. The CDR3 DNA reads TGTGCCAGCTCAAGGAGCGGTTACGAGCAGTACTTC. It codes for CASSRSGYEQYF.

This clonotype showed up many times. The V and J genes are TRBV6-6 and TRBJ1-6; D is perhaps TRBD1 (5 bases). V shed 6 bases and J shed 9 bases, with 15 bases lying between them. Looked up from germline, CDR1 is MNHNY and CDR2 is SVGAGI (reference sequence). The CDR3 has 14 amino acids. For the CDR3, the DNA is TGTGCCAGCAGCCAAGACTCGGGGACTTCACCCCTCCACTTT. This encodes CASSQDSGTSPLHF.

This clonotype was observed at least ten times. The chain joins TRBV20-1 to TRBJ2-7; 11 nucleotides agree with TRBD1. V trimming: 0 bases; J trimming: 3 bases; junction bases outside the gene matches: 7. CDR3 length: 16 amino acids. Germline V gene sequence: CDR1 DFQATT, CDR2 SNEGSKA (reference sequence). The CDR3 spells CSARDFRTGGVYEQYF. CDR3 in DNA: TGCAGTGCTAGAGATTTTCGGACAGGGGGCGTCTACGAGCAGTACTTC.

This clonotype was observed many times. The V call is TRBV5-1, the J call TRBJ1-2; D not certain. This CDR3 is built from 12 residues. The V gene lost 4 bases and the J gene lost 4 bases, with 8 bases spanning the gap. Germline CDR1 reads SGHRS; CDR2 reads YFSETQ. In DNA form, the CDR3 reads TGCGCCAGCAGCCAAGAATCCTATGGCTACACCTTC. This encodes CASSQESYGYTF.

This clonotype has a count of ten or more. The chain combines TRBV12-3 or TRBV12-4 with TRBJ1-1; weak D call: TRBD1 (6 bases). Deletions cut 3 bases from V and 0 bases from J, with 8 bases between. The CDR3 is made up of 14 amino acids. The DNA for the CDR3 is TGTGCCAGCAGTTTTACAGGGATGAACACTGAAGCTTTCTTT. Translating gives CASSFTGMNTEAFF.

At least ten counts were recorded for this clonotype. J is TRBJ1-1 and V is TRBV7-8, with D unclear. CDR3 length: 12 residues. The ends were cut back, 3 bases at V and 5 bases at J, with 7 bases in the middle. Germline CDR1 and CDR2: SGHVS and FQNEAQ. The chain's CDR3 is CASSFMRTEAFF. CDR3 DNA: TGTGCCAGCAGCTTTATGCGGACTGAAGCTTTCTTT.

This clonotype was counted at least ten times. The rearrangement uses TRBV5-4 and TRBJ1-6, with D perhaps TRBD1 (5 bases). V lost 0 bases to trimming and J lost 4 bases, with 8 bases between them. Germline V gene sequence: CDR1 SGHNT, CDR2 YYREEE (reference sequence). The CDR3 spans 15 residues. CDR3 residues: CASSLGGDYNSPLHF. CDR3 coding DNA: TGTGCCAGCAGCTTGGGGGGGGATTATAATTCACCCCTCCACTTT.

There are many counts of this clonotype. This rearrangement joins TRBV7-2 to TRBJ2-3; no clear D gene. V was trimmed by 3 bases and J by 1 base, leaving 5 bases between them. Germline CDR1 and CDR2: SGHTA and FQGNSA. The CDR3 has 13 residues. In DNA form, the CDR3 reads TGTGCCAGCAGCTTCCTCCGCACAGATACGCAGTATTTT. This gives the protein CASSFLRTDTQYF.

This clonotype was seen many times. V usage is TRBV19 and J usage is TRBJ1-4; no reliable D call. CDR3 length: 13 residues. Germline-derived CDR1 and CDR2 are LNHDA and SQIVND (reference sequence). Trimming left V 5 bases short and J 8 bases short, with 12 bases between. CDR3 coding DNA: TGTGCCAGTAGTCTTACTATGGGCGAAAAACTGTTTTTT. Its protein product is CASSLTMGEKLFF.

The rearrangement joins TRBV7-2 to TRBJ2-7; 9 nucleotides align to TRBD1. Germline V gene data show CDR1 as SGHTA and CDR2 as FQGNSA. This CDR3 has 14 amino acids. J gave up 4 bases and V 3 bases, and 4 bases lay outside the gene matches. The CDR3 is CASSFGQGYYEQYF. CDR3 bases: TGTGCCAGCAGCTTTGGACAGGGGTATTACGAGCAGTACTTC.

This clonotype was seen only a few times. The gene calls are TRBV5-1 and TRBJ1-2; D is perhaps TRBD1 (5 bases). Germline lookup yields CDR1 SGHRS and CDR2 YFSETQ. Trimming left V 3 bases short and J 0 bases short, with 18 bases between. The CDR3 consists of 17 residues. The CDR3 sequence: CASSSRLGTEPNYGYTF. The CDR3 DNA reads as TGCGCCAGCAGCTCCCGCCTGGGGACGGAGCCTAACTATGGCTACACCTTC.

This clonotype was counted ten times or more. The rearrangement joins TRBV12-3 or TRBV12-4 to TRBJ2-3, with no clear D. Between the trimmed V and J ends, which lost 6 bases and 1 base, there was a span of 11 bases. The CDR3 sequence is 14 residues long. The CDR3 sequence: CASSSIPGTDTQYF. Here the CDR3 DNA reads TGTGCCAGCAGCTCCATCCCGGGCACAGATACGCAGTATTTT.

This clonotype was recorded a few times. The chain couples TRBV7-2 to TRBJ1-2, with D perhaps TRBD1 (5 bases). The CDR3 contains 13 residues. V was shortened by 6 bases and J by 2 bases, with 10 bases between the two germline ends. Germline assignment: CDR1 SGHTA and CDR2 FQGNSA. CDR3 region: CASSFPGNYGYTF. The CDR3 DNA follows: TGTGCCAGCAGTTTCCCAGGGAACTATGGCTACACCTTC.

The chain couples TRBV5-4 to TRBJ2-2; 12 bases match TRBD1. V was pared by 4 bases and J by 1 base, with 2 bases of the junction left unmatched. This CDR3 comprises 16 residues. The germline V gene encodes CDR1 SGHNT and CDR2 YYREEE (reference sequence). The CDR3 loop reads CASSRDRGLNTGELFF. The CDR3 DNA reads as TGTGCCAGCAGCCGGGACAGGGGGCTGAACACCGGGGAGCTGTTTTTT. Supplemented by reference TRBV5-4 and TRBJ2-2, the full variable domain reads ETGVTQSPTHLIKTRGQQVTLRCSSQSGHNTVSWYQQALGQGPQFIFQYYREEENGRGNFPPRFSGLQFPNYSSELNVNALELDDSALYLCASSRDRGLNTGELFFGEGSRLTVL.

Regarding this clonotype: This may be a read error, as it is one base from a much larger clone. The chain combines TRBV10-3 with TRBJ1-1, with TRBD1 identical over 8 bases. CDR3 length: 14 amino acids. CDR1 and CDR2 (germline): ENHRY, SYGVKD. Unmatched junction bases numbered 10, after V lost 10 bases and J lost 3 bases. The CDR3 protein is CATSFGQGYTEAFF. The CDR3, as DNA: TGTGCCACCAGCTTCGGACAGGGTTACACTGAAGCTTTCTTT.

The chain employs TRBV4-1 and TRBJ2-1, with TRBD1 matching 7 bases. Germline V CDR1 and CDR2: MGHRA, YSYEKL. The trim removed 0 bases at V and 14 bases at J, leaving 13 bases unmatched. The CDR3 loop spans 15 amino acids. The CDR3 sequence: CASSQDPSGQPYEFF. The CDR3, as DNA: TGCGCCAGCAGCCAAGACCCCTCGGGACAGCCGTATGAGTTCTTC.

This clonotype turned up a few times. The chain carries TRBV6-5 and TRBJ2-5, with D uncertain. The CDR3 loop spans 12 amino acids. V dropped 6 bases and J dropped 5 bases, with 10 bases sitting between them. The germline CDR1 and CDR2 sequences are MNHEY and SVGAGI. The CDR3 DNA reads as TGTGCCAGCAGCTCCCCTATGGAGACCCAGTACTTC. As protein: CASSSPMETQYF.